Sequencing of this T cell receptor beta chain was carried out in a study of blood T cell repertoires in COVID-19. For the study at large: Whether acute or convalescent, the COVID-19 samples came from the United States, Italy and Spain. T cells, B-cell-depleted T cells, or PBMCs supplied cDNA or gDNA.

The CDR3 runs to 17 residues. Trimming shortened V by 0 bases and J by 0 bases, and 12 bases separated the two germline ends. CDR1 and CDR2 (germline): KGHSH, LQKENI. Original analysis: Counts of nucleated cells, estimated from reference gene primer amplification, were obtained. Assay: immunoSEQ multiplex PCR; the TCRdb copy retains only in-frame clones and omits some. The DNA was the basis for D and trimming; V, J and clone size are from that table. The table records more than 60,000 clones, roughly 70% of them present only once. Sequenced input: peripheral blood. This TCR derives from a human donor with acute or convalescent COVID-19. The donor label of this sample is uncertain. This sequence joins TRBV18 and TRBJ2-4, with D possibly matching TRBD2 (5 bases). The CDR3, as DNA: TGTGCCAGCTCACCACCGAATAGCGACCTAGCCAAAAACATTCAGTACTTC. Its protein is CASSPPNSDLAKNIQYF.